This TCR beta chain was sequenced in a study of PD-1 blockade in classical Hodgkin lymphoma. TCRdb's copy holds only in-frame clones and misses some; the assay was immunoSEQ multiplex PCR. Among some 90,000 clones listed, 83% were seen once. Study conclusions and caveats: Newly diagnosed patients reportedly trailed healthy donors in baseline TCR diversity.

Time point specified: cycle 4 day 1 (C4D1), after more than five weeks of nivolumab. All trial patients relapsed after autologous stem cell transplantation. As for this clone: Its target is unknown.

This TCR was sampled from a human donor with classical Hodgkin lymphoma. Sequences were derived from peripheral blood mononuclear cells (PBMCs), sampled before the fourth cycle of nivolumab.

CDR3 sequence: CASSLEGSAGELFF. CDR3 sequence (DNA): TGCGCCAGCAGCTTGGAAGGTAGCGCCGGGGAGCTGTTTTTT. The J gene is TRBJ2-2, the V gene TRBV5-1; TRBD2 is a possible D gene (5 bases). Germline-derived CDR1 and CDR2 are SGHRS and YFSETQ. V was trimmed by 0 bases and J by 6 bases, leaving 9 bases between them. This CDR3 comprises 14 residues.